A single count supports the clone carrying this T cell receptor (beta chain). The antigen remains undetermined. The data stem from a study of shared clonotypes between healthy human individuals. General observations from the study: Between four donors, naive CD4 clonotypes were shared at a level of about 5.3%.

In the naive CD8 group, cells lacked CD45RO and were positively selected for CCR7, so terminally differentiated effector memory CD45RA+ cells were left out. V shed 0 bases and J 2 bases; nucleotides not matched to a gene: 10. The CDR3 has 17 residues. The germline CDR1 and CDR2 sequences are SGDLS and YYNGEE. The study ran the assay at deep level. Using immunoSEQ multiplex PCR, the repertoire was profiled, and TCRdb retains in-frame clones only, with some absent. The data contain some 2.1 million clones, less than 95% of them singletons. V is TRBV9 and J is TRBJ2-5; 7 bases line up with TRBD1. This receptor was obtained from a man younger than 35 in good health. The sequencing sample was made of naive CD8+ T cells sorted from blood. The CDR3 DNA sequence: TGTGCCAGCAGCGTAGGAGGGGTAGGGGGCCTACAAGAGACCCAGTACTTC. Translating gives CASSVGGVGGLQETQYF.